This T cell receptor (beta chain) was sequenced for a study of vaccination and CD4 T cells after COVID-19. Overall study context: Each participant was administered two doses of a vaccine, which was either BNT162b2 or mRNA-1273. For control cultures, the treatment was a CEFX pool, an HIV-1 Nef pool, or no peptide.

Regarding treatment: approximately nine-day PBMC culture with coronavirus spike peptide pools or control peptides (ViraFEST assay). Positive PCR dates spanned March to December 2020, predating US Alpha, Beta and Delta variants. Scientists ran DNA taken from cultured CD4+ T cells through the Oncomine TCR Beta short-read assay for sequencing. Genomic DNA was taken out of cultured CD4+ T cells by extraction. TCRdb reprocessed the PCR reads with MiXCR, giving one entry per CDR3 protein. The sample holds about 25,000 distinct CDR3 sequences, 45% to 50% seen once. This CDR3 contains 18 residues. Looked up from germline, CDR1 is MNHEY and CDR2 is SVGEGT. Unmatched junction bases numbered 11, after V lost 2 bases and J lost 1 base. A remark on this clonotype: Its cognate antigen is unknown.

The source material was CD4+ T cells from blood, cultured in vitro. This rearrangement joins TRBV6-2 or TRBV6-3 to TRBJ2-1, with TRBD1 matching over 7 bases. The sequence was collected from a human donor who had recovered from COVID-19. The CDR3 DNA reads TGTGCCAGCAGTTACCCGCACAGGGGAGTGGTTTCCTACAATGAGCAGTTCTTC. This translates into CASSYPHRGVVSYNEQFF.